This paragraph covers one TCR beta chain sequence. Generated by immunoSEQ multiplex PCR, the TCRdb table keeps only in-frame clones and is missing some. Found here are 40,000 to 50,000 clones, less than 95% of them singletons; the top ten hold approximately 5.9%. J gave up 2 bases and V 4 bases, and 4 bases lay outside the gene matches. CDR3 length equals 15 residues. The V gene's germline CDR1 is SGDLS and CDR2 YYNGEE. The data belong to a study of blood T cell repertoires in COVID-19. Sequenced material: peripheral blood. This TCR derives from a man aged 70-80 years with active COVID-19. The genes are TRBV9 and TRBJ2-3, with TRBD1 matching 10 bases. Here the CDR3 reads CASSLRQGATDTQYF. The CDR3 DNA is TGTGCCAGCAGCCTTCGACAGGGGGCCACAGATACGCAGTATTTT.